This TCR beta chain originates from a study of blood T cells in healthy people across ages (dated by TCRdb to the mid-2010s). A note on the overall study: In model experiments, template switching captured roughly one uniquely barcoded TCR beta cDNA molecule for every two T cells. Age-related changes in TCR beta repertoire diversity were measured in the study by deep sequencing normalized with unique cDNA molecular identifiers. Four age groups were formed from the donors: young (average 16 years), middle-aged (approximately 42), aged (roughly 58) and long-lived (about 80). Donors of different ages were randomly distributed across sequencing lanes to avoid experimental bias. Using the same blood draw, the study looked at two additional independent replicas of 1 million unique cDNA reads for two donors, one aged 18 to 30 and the other aged 80 or older.

This clonotype was seen a handful of times. Its specific antigen is unknown. Within one base of it there is no much larger clone, and no base qualities were kept. The method behind the library was 5' RACE. Sequencing instrument: Illumina HiSeq 2500. A second about 7 to 12 cycle PCR used a sample-barcoded 5' primer and a J-beta primer mix. A unique molecular identifier was introduced onto each TCR beta cDNA molecule by a template-switch 5' adaptor carrying 12 random nucleotides. Each sample yielded at least 3 million CDR3-containing paired-end reads. The Mint cDNA synthesis kit, primed by a TRBC-specific oligonucleotide, was used to synthesize first-strand cDNA from all RNA. All cDNA was treated with uracil-DNA glycosylase and then went through a first 18-cycle PCR with the universal primers M1SS and BC2_uni_R. In the paper's pipeline: Normalization of each sample was performed by random selection of 1 million high-quality reads, each carrying a distinct molecular identifier. Instead of being binned into consensus sequences, reads that shared molecular identifiers were thrown out. MiTCR, with a Q25 quality threshold and the strictest error-elimination algorithm, was used for CDR3 identification, clonotype clustering and error correction. A nonparametric unseen species model with Euler transformation was used to estimate a lower bound on total TCR beta diversity. The raw public reads went through TCRdb reprocessing: fastp at Q25, MiXCR clone calling, in-frame beta chains kept. Rows are unified per CDR3 protein, each entry keeping the most common DNA and genes. TCRdb's processing, not the study's, gives the V and J calls here. For this sample there are 710,000 or so distinct CDR3 sequences; approximately 22% appear just once. The top ten clonotypes cover 20% to 25% of the sample.

The roughly 42 donors, aged about 6 to 100 years, were systemically healthy Caucasian individuals from Russia. Each donor gave about 9.2 milliliters of peripheral blood, drawn into EDTA-treated Vacutainer tubes. Ficoll-Paque density-gradient centrifugation was used to isolate PBMCs, with at least 7 million per sample. Total RNA was extracted from PBMCs with Trizol reagent, with at least 6 micrograms obtained per sample. For every donor, flow cytometry on a PBMC aliquot measured the percentage of naive CD45RAhigh/CD27high T cells. What the study reported, not specific to this receptor: A strong correlation was found between observed TCR beta diversity and the percentage of naive T cells measured by flow cytometry. Because donor CMV infection status was unknown, age-related changes in expanded clonotypes were potentially confounded. Compared with the aged group, more naive CD4+ T cells, fewer expanded clones and increased TCR diversity were shown by the long-lived group, suggesting age selection. Conclusive comparison of naive and antigen-experienced compartments was prevented by the profiling of bulk unsorted PBMCs. Total diversity estimates from one million sequenced T cells were considered lower bounds and underestimates. Observed TCR beta diversity per million T cells fell roughly linearly with age, and a significant reduction was already apparent by age about 38.

The receptor was isolated from a man aged 65 to 85 in good health. Input material: blood.

The CDR3 region has the sequence CASKGSYGYTF. In nucleotides, the sequence is TGTGCCAGCAAAGGAAGCTATGGCTACACCTTC. Recombination linked TRBV12-3 or TRBV12-4 to TRBJ1-2, with no confident D gene call. The CDR3 sequence holds 11 residues, the cysteine and phenylalanine included. Only CDR3 DNA remains: 33 bases, in frame from the first base. V was cut back by 7 bases and J by 4 bases, leaving a gap of 7 bases between them.